What follows are 17 T cell receptor beta chains derived from one specimen sequenced in a study of long-term antiretroviral therapy in people with HIV. Researchers ran immunoSEQ v3.0 at survey level. Using immunoSEQ multiplex PCR, the repertoire was profiled, and TCRdb retains in-frame clones only, with some absent. The sample contains 42,000 or so clones, roughly nine tenths of which appear only once. Sequencing was performed on unsorted PBMCs, taken 0.1 years before starting antiretroviral therapy. The receptors originated from a woman in her 50s with HIV.

The rearrangement uses TRBV10-3 and TRBJ2-5, with 9 bases that match TRBD1. CDR3 length equals 13 residues. J gave up 5 bases and V 6 bases, and 4 bases lay outside the gene matches. Looked up from germline, CDR1 is ENHRY and CDR2 is SYGVKD. The CDR3 spells CAIRTGGVETQYF. CDR3 DNA: TGTGCCATCAGAACAGGGGGCGTGGAGACCCAGTACTTC.

The rearrangement links TRBV15 to TRBJ2-5, with 13 nucleotides matching TRBD2. V was pared by 5 bases and J by 4 bases, with 4 bases of the junction left unmatched. Germline loops: CDR1 LNHNV, CDR2 YYDKDF (reference sequence). CDR3 length: 15 amino acids. The CDR3: CATSPRLAGGETQYF. The CDR3 region has the DNA TGTGCCACCAGCCCAAGACTAGCGGGGGGAGAGACCCAGTACTTC.

The chain links TRBV7-9 to TRBJ1-2; D not certain. The CDR3 has 13 amino acids. The germline CDR1 and CDR2 sequences are SEHNR and FQNEAQ (reference sequence). V was cut by 0 bases and J by 5 bases, with 7 bases left in between. As DNA, the CDR3 is TGTGCCAGCAGCTTAGCACAGTTATATGGCTACACCTTC. Amino acids: CASSLAQLYGYTF.

The chain is built from TRBV5-1 and TRBJ1-5; D not resolved. The V gene's germline CDR1 is SGHRS and CDR2 YFSETQ. Trimming removed 3 bases at V and 0 bases at J, with 7 bases between. The CDR3 is 14 residues long. This CDR3 is CASSSGVSNQPQHF. The CDR3 bases are TGCGCCAGCAGCTCCGGGGTTAGCAATCAGCCCCAGCATTTT.

The rearrangement links TRBV7-9 to TRBJ2-7; 12 nucleotides agree with TRBD2. This CDR3 has 15 amino acids. J was trimmed by 7 bases and V by 1 base; bases with no gene match: 5. CDR1 SEHNR and CDR2 FQNEAQ come from the germline V gene (reference sequence). The CDR3, as DNA: TGTGCCAGCAGCTTAGGTTCTAGCGGGAGGGGAGAGCAGTACTTC. It encodes CASSLGSSGRGEQYF.

This clone was observed a single time. The chain combines TRBV11-2 with TRBJ2-3; D tentatively reads TRBD1 or TRBD2 (5 bases each). There are 14 residues in the CDR3. V lost 1 base and J lost 0, with 5 bases in between. Germline lookup yields CDR1 SGHAT and CDR2 FQNNGV. CDR3 coding DNA: TGTGCCAGCAGCTTAGGGGGGAGCACAGATACGCAGTATTTT. Its protein is CASSLGGSTDTQYF.

The chain recombines TRBV5-1 with TRBJ2-1; 8 nucleotides agree with TRBD1. V lost 6 bases and J lost 5; bases outside the gene matches: 16. The CDR3 sequence is 17 residues long. The germline CDR1 and CDR2 sequences are SGHRS and YFSETQ. The CDR3 spells CASKLQPQGGVDNEQFF. The CDR3, as DNA: TGCGCCAGCAAATTACAACCACAGGGGGGAGTCGACAATGAGCAGTTCTTC. Full variable domain (rest looked up from reference TRBV5-1 and TRBJ2-1): KAGVTQTPRYLIKTRGQQVTLSCSPISGHRSVSWYQQTPGQGLQFLFEYFSETQRNKGNFPGRFSGRQFSNSRSEMNVSTLELGDSALYLCASKLQPQGGVDNEQFFGPGTRLTVL.

The V call is TRBV2, the J call TRBJ2-1; TRBD1 matches 7 bases. The CDR3 sequence is 15 residues long. The germline CDR1 and CDR2 sequences are SNHLY and FYNNEI. Unmatched junction bases numbered 9, after V lost 6 bases and J lost 4 bases. The CDR3 reads CASRRQGLVYNEQFF. CDR3 in DNA: TGTGCCAGCAGAAGACAGGGTTTGGTTTACAATGAGCAGTTCTTC.

The chain employs TRBV4-2 and TRBJ2-3; D tentatively reads TRBD1 or TRBD2 (6 bases each). Germline lookup yields CDR1 LGHNA and CDR2 YNFKEQ. V was shortened by 0 bases and J by 6 bases, with 16 bases between the two germline ends. The CDR3 length is 16 residues. The CDR3 nucleotides read TGTGCCAGCAGCCAAGATGTCGCGGGACATGTCGATACGCAGTATTTT. Protein: CASSQDVAGHVDTQYF.

The chain carries TRBV5-1 and TRBJ2-7; TRBD1 aligns across 8 bases. Germline CDR1 SGHRS, CDR2 YFSETQ. Losses at the gene ends were 4 bases for V and 7 bases for J; bases not matched to a gene: 10. The CDR3 spans 14 residues. In DNA, the CDR3 is TGCGCCAGCAGCGCAGGACAGGGTGCGGGGGAGCAGTACTTC. The encoded protein is CASSAGQGAGEQYF.

V usage is TRBV7-3 and J usage is TRBJ2-7, with 8 bases matching TRBD1. The junction had 8 bases not matched to a gene; V was cut back by 5 bases and J by 2 bases. Germline assignment: CDR1 SGHTA and CDR2 FQGTGA. The CDR3 is 15 amino acids. The CDR3 reads CASSTGTGETYEQYF. CDR3 sequence (DNA): TGTGCCAGCAGCACCGGGACAGGCGAAACCTACGAGCAGTACTTC.

CDR3 region: CASSPGGAKELYEQYF. The CDR3, as DNA: TGTGCCAGCAGCCCCGGGGGGGCGAAGGAACTCTACGAGCAGTACTTC. This chain uses TRBV7-9 with TRBJ2-7; TRBD2 matches 8 bases. The CDR3 consists of 16 residues. With V trimmed by 5 bases and J by 3 bases, 12 bases remained unmatched. Germline V gene sequence: CDR1 SEHNR, CDR2 FQNEAQ (reference sequence).

This clone appeared a few times. V usage is TRBV19 and J usage is TRBJ1-2; maybe TRBD1 (5 bases). This CDR3 has 15 amino acids. Deletions cut 3 bases from V and 3 bases from J, with 14 bases between. Germline V gene lookup returns CDR1 LNHDA and CDR2 SQIVND (reference sequence). The CDR3 spells CASSMGTVSYYGYTF. CDR3 coding DNA: TGTGCCAGTAGTATGGGGACGGTCTCGTACTATGGCTACACCTTC.

The genes are TRBV19 and TRBJ2-5; unclear D gene. Germline V lookup: CDR1 LNHDA, CDR2 SQIVND (reference sequence). The CDR3 loop spans 11 amino acids. With 5 bases removed from V and 1 base from J, the gap between germline ends came to 2 bases. The CDR3 region is CASSAQETQYF. The CDR3 region has the DNA TGTGCCAGTAGTGCCCAAGAGACCCAGTACTTC.

The V gene is TRBV27, the J gene TRBJ2-1; TRBD1 matches 7 bases. This CDR3 comprises 16 residues. V was clipped by 5 bases and J by 3 bases; unmatched bases: 10. Germline values: CDR1 MNHEY, CDR2 SMNVEV (reference sequence). Written as DNA, the CDR3 is TGTGCCAGCAGTCTCGGACAGGCAAACTTCTACAATGAGCAGTTCTTC. It yields the protein CASSLGQANFYNEQFF.

This rearrangement joins TRBV27 to TRBJ1-2; D gene ambiguous. The CDR3 has 13 residues. V lost 3 bases to trimming and J lost 4 bases, with 9 bases between them. The germline V gene has CDR1 MNHEY and CDR2 SMNVEV (reference sequence). CDR3 sequence reads: CASSFRSGYGYTF. In nucleotides, the CDR3 is TGTGCCAGCAGTTTTCGGTCCGGCTATGGCTACACCTTC.

This chain links TRBV30 with TRBJ2-6; D is perhaps TRBD1 or TRBD2 (6 bases each). The CDR3 is made up of 20 amino acids. V shed 3 bases and J shed 0 bases, with 24 bases lying between them. CDR1 is GTSNPN and CDR2 is SVGIG in the germline V gene (reference sequence). CDR3 DNA: TGTGCCTGGAGCATCCCCCACTGGGGGCGGGGAAGCTCTGGGGCCAACGTCCTGACTTTC. Its translation is CAWSIPHWGRGSSGANVLTF.